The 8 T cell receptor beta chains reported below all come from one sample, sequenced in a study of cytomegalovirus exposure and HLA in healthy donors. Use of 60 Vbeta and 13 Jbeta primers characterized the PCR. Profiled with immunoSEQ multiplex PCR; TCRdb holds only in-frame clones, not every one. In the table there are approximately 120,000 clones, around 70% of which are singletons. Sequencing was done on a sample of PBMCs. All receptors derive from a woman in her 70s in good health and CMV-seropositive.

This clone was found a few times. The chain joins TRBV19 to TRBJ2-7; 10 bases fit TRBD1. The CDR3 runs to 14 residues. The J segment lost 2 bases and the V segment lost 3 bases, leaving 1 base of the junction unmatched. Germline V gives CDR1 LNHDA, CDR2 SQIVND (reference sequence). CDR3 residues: CASSIGTGAYEQYF. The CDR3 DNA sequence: TGTGCCAGTAGTATTGGGACAGGGGCCTACGAGCAGTACTTC. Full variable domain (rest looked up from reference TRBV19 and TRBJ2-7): DGGITQSPKYLFRKEGQNVTLSCEQNLNHDAMYWYRQDPGQGLRLIYYSQIVNDFQKGDIAEGYSVSREKKESFPLTVTSAQKNPTAFYLCASSIGTGAYEQYFGPGTRLTVT.

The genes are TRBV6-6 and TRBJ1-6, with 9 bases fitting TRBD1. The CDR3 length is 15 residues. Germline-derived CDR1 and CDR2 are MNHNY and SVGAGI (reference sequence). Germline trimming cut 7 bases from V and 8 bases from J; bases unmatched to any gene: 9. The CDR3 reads CASNRDRVNDSPLHF. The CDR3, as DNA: TGTGCCAGCAACCGGGACAGGGTTAACGATTCACCCCTCCACTTT.

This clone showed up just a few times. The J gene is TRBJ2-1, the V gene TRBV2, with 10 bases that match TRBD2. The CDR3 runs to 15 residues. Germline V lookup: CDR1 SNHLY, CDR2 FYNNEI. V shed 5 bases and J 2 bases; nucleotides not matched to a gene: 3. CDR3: CASSRAGGTYNEQFF. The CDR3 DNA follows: TGTGCCAGCAGTCGAGCGGGGGGGACCTACAATGAGCAGTTCTTC.

CDR3 DNA sequence: TGTGCCAGCAGCCCACCGGGACAGGGGAGTGAAAAACTGTTTTTT. Translating it yields CASSPPGQGSEKLFF. This chain joins TRBV11-2 and TRBJ1-4; TRBD1 aligns across 10 bases. This CDR3 has 15 amino acids. The germline gives CDR1 SGHAT, CDR2 FQNNGV. Trimming at V came to 5 bases and at J to 7 bases, leaving 7 bases not matched to a gene. The variable domain in full, completed from reference TRBV11-2 and TRBJ1-4, reads EAGVAQSPRYKIIEKRQSVAFWCNPISGHATLYWYQQILGQGPKLLIQFQNNGVVDDSQLPKDRFSAERLKGVDSTLKIQPAKLEDSAVYLCASSPPGQGSEKLFFGSGTQLSVL.

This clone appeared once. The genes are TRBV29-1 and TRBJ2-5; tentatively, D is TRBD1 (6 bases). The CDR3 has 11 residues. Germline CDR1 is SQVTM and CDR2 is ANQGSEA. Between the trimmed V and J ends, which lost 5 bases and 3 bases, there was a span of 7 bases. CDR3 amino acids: CSVRTEETQYF. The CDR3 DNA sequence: TGCAGCGTTAGGACAGAAGAGACCCAGTACTTC.

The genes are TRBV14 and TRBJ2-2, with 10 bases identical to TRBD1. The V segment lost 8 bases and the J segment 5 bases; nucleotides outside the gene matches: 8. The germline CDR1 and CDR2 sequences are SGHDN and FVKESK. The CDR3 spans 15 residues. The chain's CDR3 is CASAPGTGATGELFF. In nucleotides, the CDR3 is TGTGCCAGCGCCCCCGGGACAGGGGCAACCGGGGAGCTGTTTTTT.

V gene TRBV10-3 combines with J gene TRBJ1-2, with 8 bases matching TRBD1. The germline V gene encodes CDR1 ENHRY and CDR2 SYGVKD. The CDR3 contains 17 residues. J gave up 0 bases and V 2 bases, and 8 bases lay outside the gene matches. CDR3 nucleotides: TGTGCCATCAGTGAGCTCGGGACAGGTTCCTCTAACTATGGCTACACCTTC. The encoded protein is CAISELGTGSSNYGYTF.

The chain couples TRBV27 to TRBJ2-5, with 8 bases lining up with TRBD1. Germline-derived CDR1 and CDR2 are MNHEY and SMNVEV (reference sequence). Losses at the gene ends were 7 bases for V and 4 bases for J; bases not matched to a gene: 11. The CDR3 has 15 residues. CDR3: CASTSGGAGGETQYF. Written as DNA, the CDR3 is TGTGCCAGCACCTCAGGGGGCGCCGGGGGAGAGACCCAGTACTTC.